Listed here are 32 T cell receptor beta chains from one sample, sequenced in a study of T cells in Graves' hyperthyroidism and ophthalmopathy. Regions amplified from RNA transcripts were the TCR beta CDR3 regions. HTBI primers drove first-round RT-PCR of the TCR CDR3. TCRdb passed the multiplex PCR reads through MiXCR, listing each CDR3 protein once. Of about 350,000 distinct CDR3 sequences listed, roughly 15% were seen once; the top ten hold 30% to 35%. Sequences were obtained from blood. These receptors all stem from a woman in her forties with Graves' ophthalmopathy.

This clonotype showed up just a few times. The CDR3 coding sequence is TGTGCCAGCAGCTTACGGACTAGCGGGGGGACCGTCGAGTTCTTC. Translated: CASSLRTSGGTVEFF. V is TRBV5-6 and J is TRBJ2-1; 14 bases agree with TRBD2. Germline CDR1 SGHDT, CDR2 YYEEEE. The V segment lost 2 bases and the J segment 14 bases; nucleotides outside the gene matches: 9. The CDR3 consists of 15 residues.

Ten or more counts support this clonotype. The V gene is TRBV2, the J gene TRBJ1-2, with unresolved D. Trimming pared 8 bases from V and 4 bases from J, leaving 23 bases between. This CDR3 contains 16 residues. In germline, CDR1 is SNHLY, CDR2 FYNNEI. In DNA, the CDR3 is TGTGCCAGCTTTAAGGGTTATACAGCCCAAACCTATGGCTACACCTTC. Its protein product is CASFKGYTAQTYGYTF.

This sequence joins TRBV7-9 and TRBJ2-3; D gene ambiguous. There are 14 residues in the CDR3. Trimming left V 1 base short and J 4 bases short, with 9 bases between. From germline, CDR1 is SEHNR and CDR2 FQNEAQ (reference sequence). The CDR3 sequence is CASSLGRFPDTQYF. Written as DNA, the CDR3 is TGTGCCAGCAGCTTAGGTCGGTTCCCAGATACGCAGTATTTT.

The CDR3 region is CASSQERTGFLTLHF. DNA for the CDR3: TGTGCCAGCAGCCAAGAACGGACAGGCTTTCTGACCCTCCACTTT. The J gene is TRBJ1-6, the V gene TRBV28; 7 bases are shared with TRBD1. Germline lookup yields CDR1 MDHEN and CDR2 SYDVKM. This CDR3 has 15 amino acids. With V trimmed by 6 bases and J by 14 bases, 16 bases remained unmatched.

The V and J genes are TRBV5-1 and TRBJ1-1, with D possibly being TRBD1 (6 bases). Trimming left V 0 bases short and J 6 bases short, with 12 bases between. The CDR3 runs to 14 residues. CDR1 SGHRS and CDR2 YFSETQ come from the germline V gene. This chain's CDR3 is CASSLGTVNAEAFF. The CDR3 nucleotides are TGCGCCAGCAGCTTGGGGACAGTAAACGCTGAAGCTTTCTTT.

This clonotype was detected ten times or more. The chain recombines TRBV7-6 with TRBJ2-5; perhaps TRBD1 as D (6 bases). This CDR3 contains 16 residues. Germline CDR1 is SGHVS and CDR2 is FNYEAQ. Trimming shortened V by 5 bases and J by 5 bases, and 21 bases separated the two germline ends. The chain's CDR3 is CASSHDAQGTGETQYF. CDR3 DNA sequence: TGTGCCAGCAGCCACGATGCTCAGGGGACCGGTGAGACCCAGTACTTC.

This chain uses TRBV6-2 or TRBV6-3 with TRBJ2-3, with TRBD1 matching over 9 bases. This CDR3 has 16 residues. The V and J ends lost 6 bases and 1 base, in that order; junction bases with no gene match: 8. Germline CDR1 and CDR2: MNHEY and SVGEGT. The DNA for the CDR3 is TGTGCCAGCAGACGGGACCGGGACAGGGGCACAGATACGCAGTATTTT. Protein: CASRRDRDRGTDTQYF.

The chain couples TRBV10-3 to TRBJ1-2, with no clear D. Germline V gene sequence: CDR1 ENHRY, CDR2 SYGVKD. The CDR3 is 15 amino acids. The V end was cut by 4 bases, the J end by 4 bases, with 16 bases between. This chain's CDR3 is CAISVLGEASYGYTF. In DNA form, the CDR3 reads TGTGCCATCAGTGTCCTGGGTGAAGCGAGCTATGGCTACACCTTC.

This clonotype was recorded many times. V and J are TRBV14 and TRBJ2-6, with D possibly being TRBD1 (6 bases). The CDR3 extends over 15 amino acids. V was trimmed by 4 bases and J by 1 base, leaving 8 bases between them. The germline V gene has CDR1 SGHDN and CDR2 FVKESK. CDR3 in DNA: TGTGCCAGCAGCCTTACAGGGTCTGGGGCCAACGTCCTGACTTTC. Protein sequence: CASSLTGSGANVLTF.

There are a few counts of this clonotype. The chain combines TRBV20-1 with TRBJ1-2; 8 bases match TRBD1. The CDR3 contains 14 residues. The J segment lost 4 bases and the V segment lost 1 base, leaving 5 bases of the junction unmatched. Germline V gives CDR1 DFQATT, CDR2 SNEGSKA (reference sequence). The DNA for the CDR3 is TGCAGTGCTAGAGTCCAGGGGGCGGTCTATGGCTACACCTTC. This translates into CSARVQGAVYGYTF.

Ten or more counts support this clonotype. The CDR3 region is CATSPDPRTGRSEQYF. In DNA, the CDR3 is TGTGCCACCAGTCCCGATCCCCGGACAGGCAGGTCCGAGCAGTACTTC. The chain couples TRBV24-1 to TRBJ2-7; 7 bases line up with TRBD1. The J segment lost 6 bases and the V segment lost 6 bases, leaving 16 bases of the junction unmatched. Germline CDR1 and CDR2: KGHDR and SFDVKD. The CDR3 consists of 16 residues.

This clonotype appeared a few times. The J gene is TRBJ2-1, the V gene TRBV7-9; TRBD1 matches 9 bases. The germline V gene has CDR1 SEHNR and CDR2 FQNEAQ (reference sequence). The CDR3 sequence is 15 residues long. The ends lost 5 bases at V and 8 bases at J; junction bases unmatched: 10. The CDR3 sequence: CASSVTGGELDEQFF. For the CDR3, the DNA is TGTGCCAGCAGCGTTACAGGGGGCGAGCTCGATGAGCAGTTCTTC. The full variable domain, rest sourced from reference TRBV7-9 and TRBJ2-1, is DTGVSQNPRHKITKRGQNVTFRCDPISEHNRLYWYRQTLGQGPEFLTYFQNEAQLEKSRLLSDRFSAERPKGSFSTLEIQRTEQGDSAMYLCASSVTGGELDEQFFGPGTRLTVL.

The table lists this clonotype with many counts. The J gene is TRBJ2-5, the V gene TRBV7-8; 12 positions agree with TRBD1. CDR1 SGHVS and CDR2 FQNEAQ come from the germline V gene. The CDR3 has 18 residues. The V segment lost 5 bases and the J segment 7 bases; nucleotides outside the gene matches: 17. In nucleotides, the CDR3 is TGTGCCAGCAGCACAACTCGTACTCGGGACAGGGGGCATGGGACCCAGTACTTC. Amino acids: CASSTTRTRDRGHGTQYF.

The V and J genes are TRBV19 and TRBJ1-3; no reliable D call. V lost 3 bases and J 0 bases, leaving 9 bases between the germline ends. The CDR3 is made up of 15 amino acids. CDR1 and CDR2 from the germline V gene are LNHDA and SQIVND (reference sequence). DNA of the CDR3: TGTGCCAGTAGTATCTCTGTGATCTCTGGAAACACCATATATTTT. As protein: CASSISVISGNTIYF.

Many counts were recorded for this clonotype. The chain joins TRBV6-1 to TRBJ2-7; D is possibly TRBD1 (5 bases). Deletions cut 4 bases from V and 5 bases from J, with 18 bases between. The germline V gene has CDR1 MNHNS and CDR2 SASEGT. The CDR3 is 15 residues long. DNA of the CDR3: TGTGCCAGCAGTGTACGCTCGGCAGGGCACAACGAGCAGTACTTC. Its protein is CASSVRSAGHNEQYF.

This clonotype was seen repeatedly, ten times or more. The chain has TRBV7-9 and TRBJ2-1, with TRBD2 matching over 13 bases. V shed 3 bases, J shed 8 bases, and the junction held 4 bases outside the gene matches. Germline V lookup: CDR1 SEHNR, CDR2 FQNEAQ (reference sequence). This CDR3 has 15 amino acids. The CDR3 region is CASSFGLAGVDEQFF. In DNA, the CDR3 is TGTGCCAGCAGCTTCGGACTAGCGGGAGTTGATGAGCAGTTCTTC.

The gene calls are TRBV6-1 and TRBJ2-2; no firm D call. Trimming pared 7 bases from V and 1 base from J, leaving 10 bases between. The germline gives CDR1 MNHNS, CDR2 SASEGT. The CDR3 contains 14 residues. The DNA of the CDR3 is TGTGCCAGCACCGAATTCGGGAACACCGGGGAGCTGTTTTTT. Residues: CASTEFGNTGELFF.

This clonotype was recorded at least ten times. V is TRBV27 and J is TRBJ1-2; D not resolved. Trimming stripped 2 bases from V and 8 bases from J, with 12 bases between. This CDR3 spans 13 amino acids. Looked up from germline, CDR1 is MNHEY and CDR2 is SMNVEV (reference sequence). The CDR3 sequence is CASSLNGPGGYTF. In nucleotides, the CDR3 is TGTGCCAGCAGTTTAAACGGGCCTGGGGGCTACACCTTC.

This clonotype was seen only a few times. V usage is TRBV7-2 and J usage is TRBJ2-7, with 10 bases matching TRBD1. Germline V gene data show CDR1 as SGHTA and CDR2 as FQGNSA. The CDR3 consists of 15 residues. Trimming cost V 2 bases and J 7 bases; bases outside gene matches: 8. CDR3 region: CASSLPGGTGDEQYF. The CDR3 nucleotides read TGTGCCAGCAGCTTACCAGGCGGGACAGGGGATGAGCAGTACTTC.

This clonotype was counted at least ten times. The V gene is TRBV6-1, the J gene TRBJ2-1; 14 positions match TRBD2. CDR1 and CDR2 from the germline V gene are MNHNS and SASEGT. The CDR3 loop spans 16 amino acids. J was trimmed by 9 bases and V by 10 bases; bases with no gene match: 14. The CDR3 DNA follows: TGTGCCACAAACGAACCGGGACTAGCGGGAGCCGGTGAGCAGTTCTTC. This encodes CATNEPGLAGAGEQFF.

This clonotype appeared many times. The chain joins TRBV6-1 to TRBJ1-2; D call uncertain. The germline CDR1 and CDR2 sequences are MNHNS and SASEGT. The CDR3 is 13 amino acids. V was shortened by 6 bases and J by 6 bases, with 14 bases between the two germline ends. CDR3 bases: TGTGCCAGCAGGGCCGTGACAAGGGATGGCTACACCTTC. Translating gives CASRAVTRDGYTF.

This clonotype was picked up many times. The genes are TRBV10-3 and TRBJ2-3, with TRBD2 matching over 13 bases. The germline CDR1 and CDR2 sequences are ENHRY and SYGVKD. The CDR3 totals 15 residues. After removal of 10 bases from V and 4 bases from J, the junction contained 8 bases not matched to a gene. The CDR3 DNA reads as TGTGCCACCACCCGGACTAGCGGGGGACCAGATACGCAGTATTTT. Translation: CATTRTSGGPDTQYF.

The chain joins TRBV7-6 to TRBJ1-3, with 12 bases fitting TRBD1. The CDR3 length is 18 residues. The V and J ends lost 5 bases and 2 bases, in that order; junction bases with no gene match: 10. Germline loops: CDR1 SGHVS, CDR2 FNYEAQ. In DNA form, the CDR3 reads TGTGCCAGCAGCCCCCGAGTTGGGACAGGGGGCACTGGAAACACCATATATTTT. Protein sequence: CASSPRVGTGGTGNTIYF.

This clonotype was seen repeatedly, ten times or more. This sequence joins TRBV6-1 and TRBJ1-2; possibly TRBD1 for D (5 bases). The CDR3 consists of 13 residues. V lost 7 bases and J 5 bases, leaving 14 bases between the germline ends. Germline V CDR1 and CDR2: MNHNS, SASEGT. CDR3 bases: TGTGCCAGCACCGGGGCCGGGGGATATGGCTACACCTTC. Its translation: CASTGAGGYGYTF.

At least ten counts were recorded for this clonotype. CDR3: CASRSQGDGYTF. The CDR3 DNA follows: TGTGCCAGCAGGTCACAGGGGGATGGCTACACCTTC. The chain has TRBV28 and TRBJ1-2, with TRBD1 identical over 8 bases. The trim removed 6 bases at V and 6 bases at J, leaving 3 bases unmatched. The CDR3 is 12 residues long. The V gene's germline CDR1 is MDHEN and CDR2 SYDVKM.

This clonotype was picked up a small number of times. The chain employs TRBV20-1 and TRBJ2-7, with 15 nucleotides matching TRBD2. From germline, CDR1 is DFQATT and CDR2 SNEGSKA (reference sequence). V trimming: 4 bases; J trimming: 6 bases; junction bases outside the gene matches: 10. The CDR3 length is 16 residues. In DNA, the CDR3 is TGCAGTGCTAAACCATGGACTAGCGGGAGGGATGGCGAGCAGTACTTC. This codes for CSAKPWTSGRDGEQYF.

The V gene is TRBV20-1, the J gene TRBJ2-7, with D uncertain. Trimming stripped 0 bases from V and 2 bases from J, with 11 bases between. The CDR3 sequence is 14 residues long. CDR1 DFQATT and CDR2 SNEGSKA come from the germline V gene (reference sequence). The chain's CDR3 is CSARDEMKTYEQYF. As DNA, the CDR3 is TGCAGTGCTAGAGACGAGATGAAAACCTACGAGCAGTACTTC.

This clonotype was detected ten times or more. This chain joins TRBV28 and TRBJ1-1; D uncertain. The CDR3 is 16 amino acids. The ends were cut back, 2 bases at V and 3 bases at J, with 16 bases in the middle. Per germline, CDR1 MDHEN and CDR2 SYDVKM. CDR3 DNA: TGTGCCAGCAGTTTAGGTTGGGCCCAACCGGACACTGAAGCTTTCTTT. Translated, it gives CASSLGWAQPDTEAFF.

A few counts support this clonotype. The chain is built from TRBV7-9 and TRBJ2-3; D is perhaps TRBD1 (5 bases). This CDR3 is 15 amino acids long. Germline CDR1 and CDR2: SEHNR and FQNEAQ (reference sequence). V was cut by 5 bases and J by 2 bases, with 14 bases left in between. The CDR3 coding sequence is TGTGCCAGCAGCCGACAGAGCACGGCCACAGATACGCAGTATTTT. Its translation is CASSRQSTATDTQYF.

In this sample, this clonotype turned up a few times. V gene TRBV9 combines with J gene TRBJ2-7; D remains ambiguous. Germline values: CDR1 SGDLS, CDR2 YYNGEE. The CDR3 consists of 13 residues. V lost 4 bases to trimming and J lost 3 bases, with 11 bases between them. The chain's CDR3 is CASSSRLDYEQYF. CDR3 coding DNA: TGTGCCAGCAGCTCACGACTGGACTACGAGCAGTACTTC.

The chain combines TRBV27 with TRBJ2-2; 13 bases are shared with TRBD2. Trimming cost V 5 bases and J 3 bases; bases outside gene matches: 12. CDR1 is MNHEY and CDR2 is SMNVEV in the germline V gene (reference sequence). The CDR3 contains 19 residues. The CDR3 here is CASSPEPTSGGPYTGELFF. The CDR3 region has the DNA TGTGCCAGCAGTCCTGAACCGACTAGCGGGGGGCCGTACACCGGGGAGCTGTTTTTT.

The chain recombines TRBV19 with TRBJ2-2, with 9 bases identical to TRBD1. Unmatched junction bases numbered 6, after V lost 5 bases and J lost 5 bases. The CDR3 consists of 15 residues. Germline V lookup: CDR1 LNHDA, CDR2 SQIVND (reference sequence). CDR3 coding DNA: TGTGCCAGTAGTTCACAGGGGGCGTGGACCGGGGAGCTGTTTTTT. Translating gives CASSSQGAWTGELFF.